This T cell receptor beta chain was identified in a study of PD-L1 blockade in urothelial cancer. The CDR3 loop spans 15 amino acids. Trimming cost V 6 bases and J 6 bases, with 18 bases left between them. CDR1 and CDR2 from the germline V gene are MNHEY and SVGAGI. Assay used: immunoSEQ multiplex PCR; TCRdb lists only in-frame clones, some missing. The sample yields approximately 24,000 clones, around nine tenths seen once. The starting material was PBMCs, obtained around atezolizumab (anti-PD-L1) treatment. The chain has TRBV6-5 and TRBJ1-5; maybe TRBD1 (6 bases). This clonotype was sampled from a man in his 60s with urothelial cancer. The CDR3 region is CASSASLQGRQPQHF. In DNA, the CDR3 is TGTGCCAGCAGCGCGAGTTTACAGGGACGTCAGCCCCAGCATTTT.